One sample yielded the 22 T cell receptor beta chains listed below, sequenced in a study of blood T cell repertoires in COVID-19 (TCRdb year 2020). Library method: the immunoSEQ multiplex PCR assay. TCRdb mirrors the immuneACCESS table, restricted to in-frame sequences. Some clones are absent from its copies; in checked studies, under half trace to an unresolved V gene, and the reason for the others is unknown. This sample lists around 250,000 clones; around four fifths were detected once. 5% to 6% of the sample belongs to the ten largest clones. The sample was peripheral blood. Receptor source: a man at least 80 years old with acute or convalescent COVID-19.

The table lists this clone with a count of one. The chain couples TRBV7-9 to TRBJ1-4; TRBD1 matches 11 bases. Trimming removed 5 bases from V and 0 bases from J; junction bases left unmatched: 5. The germline CDR1 and CDR2 sequences are SEHNR and FQNEAQ (reference sequence). CDR3 size: 17 residues. The CDR3 sequence: CASSPRTGGTTNEKLFF. CDR3 DNA sequence: TGTGCCAGCAGCCCCCGGACAGGGGGCACAACTAATGAAAAACTGTTTTTT. Full variable domain (missing parts from reference TRBV7-9 and TRBJ1-4): DTGVSQNPRHKITKRGQNVTFRCDPISEHNRLYWYRQTLGQGPEFLTYFQNEAQLEKSRLLSDRFSAERPKGSFSTLEIQRTEQGDSAMYLCASSPRTGGTTNEKLFFGSGTQLSVL.

This clone was counted once. The chain uses TRBV5-1 and TRBJ2-7; 12 bases agree with TRBD1. The ends lost 4 bases at V and 3 bases at J; junction bases unmatched: 8. Germline lookup yields CDR1 SGHRS and CDR2 YFSETQ. This CDR3 is 16 amino acids long. The CDR3 region is CASSEGGTGGVYEQYF. CDR3 bases: TGCGCCAGCAGCGAGGGTGGGACAGGGGGCGTCTACGAGCAGTACTTC. Full variable domain (outside the CDR3, taken from reference TRBV5-1 and TRBJ2-7): KAGVTQTPRYLIKTRGQQVTLSCSPISGHRSVSWYQQTPGQGLQFLFEYFSETQRNKGNFPGRFSGRQFSNSRSEMNVSTLELGDSALYLCASSEGGTGGVYEQYFGPGTRLTVT.

This clone was recorded a few times. V is TRBV3-1 (or the pseudogene TRBV3-2) and J is TRBJ1-1; no reliable D call. The CDR3 contains 15 residues. The V and J ends lost 2 bases and 3 bases respectively, with 13 bases between them. Germline V lookup: CDR1 LGHDT, CDR2 YNNKEL (reference sequence). CDR3 in amino acids: CASSQTGKIYTEAFF. DNA for the CDR3: TGTGCCAGCAGCCAAACCGGGAAGATTTACACTGAAGCTTTCTTT.

V gene TRBV2 combines with J gene TRBJ2-1, with D unresolved. Germline CDR1 and CDR2: SNHLY and FYNNEI. This CDR3 region has 14 residues. Trimming left V 3 bases short and J 8 bases short, with 14 bases between. The DNA of the CDR3 is TGTGCCAGCAGTGATACCCGCGGTTTAGATGAGCAGTTCTTC. This gives the protein CASSDTRGLDEQFF.

The chain recombines TRBV29-1 with TRBJ2-1, with D perhaps matching TRBD2 (8 bases). The germline V gene has CDR1 SQVTM and CDR2 ANQGSEA. V was trimmed by 6 bases and J by 2 bases, leaving 20 bases between them. This CDR3 is 16 amino acids long. DNA for the CDR3: TGCAGCGTCGCACCCCCAGGGGGACTAGCCTACAATGAGCAGTTCTTC. The encoded protein is CSVAPPGGLAYNEQFF.

The chain recombines TRBV28 with TRBJ1-2, with D possibly being TRBD1 (5 bases). The CDR3 consists of 15 residues. The V gene lost 3 bases and the J gene lost 5 bases, with 16 bases spanning the gap. The germline CDR1 and CDR2 sequences are MDHEN and SYDVKM. The CDR3 DNA sequence: TGTGCCAGCAGTTTTAAGCAGGCTCGGGGGTATGGCTACACCTTC. Protein product: CASSFKQARGYGYTF.

This clone was observed a handful of times. The chain employs TRBV19 and TRBJ2-2; D is perhaps TRBD2 (6 bases). The V gene lost 3 bases and the J gene lost 5 bases, with 19 bases spanning the gap. The CDR3 runs to 17 residues. Looked up from germline, CDR1 is LNHDA and CDR2 is SQIVND (reference sequence). The DNA of the CDR3 is TGTGCCAGTAGTATTAGGAGGGGCGCAGGACGGACCGGGGAGCTGTTTTTT. Encoded protein: CASSIRRGAGRTGELFF. The full variable domain, its missing parts supplied by reference TRBV19 and TRBJ2-2, is DGGITQSPKYLFRKEGQNVTLSCEQNLNHDAMYWYRQDPGQGLRLIYYSQIVNDFQKGDIAEGYSVSREKKESFPLTVTSAQKNPTAFYLCASSIRRGAGRTGELFFGEGSRLTVL.

The chain links TRBV6-5 to TRBJ2-3; 8 bases are a match to TRBD2. This CDR3 has 12 amino acids. The germline CDR1 and CDR2 sequences are MNHEY and SVGAGI. V shed 11 bases and J 5 bases; nucleotides not matched to a gene: 6. The CDR3 nucleotides read TGTGCCGCCCAACGGGAGGGAGATACGCAGTATTTT. Translated: CAAQREGDTQYF.

The V call is TRBV5-1, the J call TRBJ2-5; 10 nucleotides line up with TRBD2. The CDR3 runs 15 residues. Germline lookup yields CDR1 SGHRS and CDR2 YFSETQ. Trimming removed 0 bases from V and 5 bases from J; junction bases left unmatched: 4. CDR3 protein: CASSLVLAGRETQYF. CDR3 nucleotides: TGCGCCAGCAGCTTGGTACTAGCGGGACGGGAGACCCAGTACTTC.

There are a few counts of this clone. The V call is TRBV19, the J call TRBJ2-5; TRBD2 agrees at 12 bases. The CDR3 is 16 residues long. Trimming removed 1 base from V and 4 bases from J; junction bases left unmatched: 4. Germline assignment: CDR1 LNHDA and CDR2 SQIVND (reference sequence). The CDR3 loop is CASSIGGLAGLETQYF. DNA for the CDR3: TGTGCCAGTAGTATAGGGGGACTAGCGGGCTTAGAGACCCAGTACTTC.

DNA of the CDR3: TGTGCCAGCAGTCAAACAGGGGAAGGTCCTGAAGCTTTCTTT. Translating gives CASSQTGEGPEAFF. The chain employs TRBV2 and TRBJ1-1, with 7 bases identical to TRBD1. With V trimmed by 5 bases and J by 6 bases, 9 bases remained unmatched. CDR1 is SNHLY and CDR2 is FYNNEI in the germline V gene. The CDR3 has 14 residues.

A single count supports this clone. The chain is built from TRBV6-5 and TRBJ1-2; 11 bases match TRBD1. This CDR3 region has 13 residues. Germline V lookup: CDR1 MNHEY, CDR2 SVGAGI. The ends lost 8 bases at V and 6 bases at J; junction bases unmatched: 5. As DNA, the CDR3 is TGTGCCAGCGGACGGACAGGGGGCAATGGCTACACCTTC. This sequence encodes CASGRTGGNGYTF.

This clone was observed once. The chain links TRBV6-1 to TRBJ1-6, with a weak D call TRBD1 (5 bases). V lost 2 bases and J 10 bases, leaving 15 bases between the germline ends. The CDR3 is made up of 15 amino acids. CDR1 is MNHNS and CDR2 is SASEGT in the germline V gene. CDR3 region: CASSEWGGFNSPLHF. The CDR3 nucleotides read TGTGCCAGCAGTGAATGGGGGGGGTTTAACTCACCCCTCCACTTT.

V and J are TRBV5-1 and TRBJ2-2; TRBD2 might be the D (6 bases). With 1 base removed from V and 9 bases from J, the gap between germline ends came to 13 bases. The V gene's germline CDR1 is SGHRS and CDR2 YFSETQ. The length of the CDR3 is 14 residues. CDR3 loop: CASSLLSAGWELFF. The CDR3 DNA is TGCGCCAGCAGCTTGTTGTCAGCGGGCTGGGAGCTGTTTTTT.

This chain joins TRBV3-1 (or the pseudogene TRBV3-2) and TRBJ1-1, with D possibly TRBD1 on 6 matching bases. Germline V gene data show CDR1 as LGHDT and CDR2 as YNNKEL (reference sequence). The V and J ends lost 0 bases and 4 bases respectively, with 24 bases between them. The CDR3 loop spans 19 amino acids. Written as DNA, the CDR3 is TGTGCCAGCAGCCAAGATTCGGTTTTCACGGGGGGCGGTGGCACTGAAGCTTTCTTT. This codes for CASSQDSVFTGGGGTEAFF.

V usage is TRBV7-2 and J usage is TRBJ1-3; 8 bases align to TRBD1. The CDR3 covers 15 residues. With V trimmed by 2 bases and J by 4 bases, 4 bases remained unmatched. Germline CDR1 SGHTA, CDR2 FQGNSA. This chain's CDR3 is CASSLRQGSGNTIYF. The DNA of the CDR3 is TGTGCCAGCAGCTTACGACAGGGGTCCGGAAACACCATATATTTT. The full variable domain, completed using reference TRBV7-2 and TRBJ1-3, is GAGVSQSPSNKVTEKGKDVELRCDPISGHTALYWYRQSLGQGLEFLIYFQGNSAPDKSGLPSDRFSAERTGGSVSTLTIQRTQQEDSAVYLCASSLRQGSGNTIYFGEGSWLTVV.

This clone was recorded many times. In DNA form, the CDR3 reads TGTGCCAGCAGCTTAGGGGCGCAGGGAGGCTATGGCTACACCTTC. Translating it yields CASSLGAQGGYGYTF. The chain is built from TRBV11-1 and TRBJ1-2, with D perhaps matching TRBD1 (5 bases). Germline CDR1 reads SGHAT; CDR2 reads FQDESV (reference sequence). The CDR3 runs 15 residues. Trimming took 1 base from V and 4 from J, leaving 13 bases between them.

The rearrangement joins TRBV9 to TRBJ2-7; TRBD1 aligns across 11 bases. V dropped 3 bases and J dropped 0; count of bases not matched to a gene: 2. Germline CDR1 reads SGDLS; CDR2 reads YYNGEE. The CDR3 contains 15 residues. The CDR3 sequence is CASSAGTGGSYEQYF. The CDR3 DNA is TGTGCCAGCAGCGCTGGGACAGGGGGCTCCTACGAGCAGTACTTC.

The chain couples TRBV5-6 to TRBJ1-6; no clear D. This CDR3 is built from 15 residues. Trimming took off 1 base at V and 0 bases at J, with 5 bases between the two ends. In germline, CDR1 is SGHDT, CDR2 YYEEEE. CDR3 loop: CASSLRSSYNSPLHF. CDR3 in DNA: TGTGCCAGCAGCTTGAGGAGCTCCTATAATTCACCCCTCCACTTT. The full variable domain, in which reference TRBV5-6 and TRBJ1-6 provide the parts outside the CDR3, is DAGVTQSPTHLIKTRGQQVTLRCSPKSGHDTVSWYQQALGQGPQFIFQYYEEEERQRGNFPDRFSGHQFPNYSSELNVNALLLGDSALYLCASSLRSSYNSPLHFGNGTRLTVT.

This clone was recorded only once. The V call is TRBV5-5, the J call TRBJ2-6; a weak D match, TRBD1 (5 bases). Looked up from germline, CDR1 is SGHKS and CDR2 is YYEKEE (reference sequence). The CDR3 has 15 residues. V lost 4 bases, J lost 0 bases, and 8 bases lay in between. The chain's CDR3 is CASSHRYSGANVLTF. The CDR3 region has the DNA TGTGCCAGCAGCCACAGGTACTCTGGGGCCAACGTCCTGACTTTC.

The sample holds one count of this clone. This chain joins TRBV28 and TRBJ2-5, with 7 bases matching TRBD1. CDR1 is MDHEN, CDR2 SYDVKM, per germline. Germline trimming cut 6 bases from V and 9 bases from J; bases unmatched to any gene: 10. The CDR3 runs to 13 residues. CDR3 sequence reads: CASRATGDTAQYF. Here the CDR3 DNA reads TGTGCCAGCAGGGCAACAGGGGATACCGCCCAGTACTTC.

The chain combines TRBV6-1 with TRBJ1-5; D may be TRBD1 (5 bases). Germline V gene lookup returns CDR1 MNHNS and CDR2 SASEGT. Trimming shortened V by 2 bases and J by 1 base, and 9 bases separated the two germline ends. The CDR3 runs 15 residues. Here the CDR3 reads CASSERGLSNQPQHF. The CDR3 DNA reads as TGTGCCAGCAGTGAACGGGGGTTAAGCAATCAGCCCCAGCATTTT.